Below are 10 T cell receptor beta chains sequenced from a single sample in a study of blood T cell repertoires in COVID-19. Assay: immunoSEQ multiplex PCR; the TCRdb copy retains only in-frame clones and omits some. The table has tens of thousands of clones, around 89% seen once. Sequenced sample: peripheral blood. These receptors originate from a human donor in a cohort sampled during active COVID-19.

The V and J genes are TRBV6-5 and TRBJ2-5, with 8 nucleotides matching TRBD1. The length of the CDR3 is 14 residues. The V segment lost 6 bases and the J segment 5 bases; nucleotides outside the gene matches: 8. Per germline, CDR1 MNHEY and CDR2 SVGAGI. The CDR3 is CASRMTGAGETQYF. In DNA form, the CDR3 reads TGTGCCAGCAGGATGACAGGGGCGGGGGAGACCCAGTACTTC.

The rearrangement joins TRBV9 to TRBJ1-6; 8 positions agree with TRBD1. The CDR3 runs to 15 residues. The ends lost 4 bases at V and 14 bases at J; junction bases unmatched: 14. Per the germline V gene, CDR1 is SGDLS and CDR2 is YYNGEE. The CDR3 here is CASSPGDRWSLSLHF. The DNA of the CDR3 is TGTGCCAGCAGCCCCGGGGACAGGTGGTCACTTTCCCTCCACTTT.

The genes are TRBV2 and TRBJ2-7; D gene ambiguous. Germline-derived CDR1 and CDR2 are SNHLY and FYNNEI. The CDR3 is 11 residues long. The V end lost 6 bases, the J end lost 2 bases, and 5 bases lay between the germline ends. The CDR3 region is CASSRAYEQYF. CDR3 bases: TGTGCCAGCAGCCGTGCCTACGAGCAGTACTTC.

The chain couples TRBV2 to TRBJ2-4; 7 bases are shared with TRBD1. This CDR3 contains 15 residues. V gave up 7 bases and J gave up 4 bases; unmatched junction bases: 10. Germline values: CDR1 SNHLY, CDR2 FYNNEI. CDR3: CASTGPGTAKNIQYF. CDR3 nucleotide sequence: TGTGCCAGCACGGGTCCAGGGACAGCTAAAAACATTCAGTACTTC.

The chain combines TRBV20-1 with TRBJ2-7; D is ambiguous. The CDR3 runs 12 residues. Per germline, CDR1 DFQATT and CDR2 SNEGSKA (reference sequence). V lost 3 bases and J 4 bases, leaving 10 bases between the germline ends. CDR3 sequence reads: CSASRSGYEQYF. For the CDR3, the DNA is TGCAGTGCTAGTAGGTCAGGTTACGAGCAGTACTTC.

V usage is TRBV3-1 (or the pseudogene TRBV3-2) and J usage is TRBJ2-5, with a possible D match to TRBD2 (5 bases). Germline V gene sequence: CDR1 LGHDT, CDR2 YNNKEL (reference sequence). CDR3 length equals 14 residues. The V and J ends lost 0 bases and 7 bases respectively, with 12 bases between them. The CDR3 bases are TGTGCCAGCAGCCAAGAAAGACTATCCTCGACCCAGTACTTC. The encoded protein is CASSQERLSSTQYF.

The chain is built from TRBV5-6 and TRBJ1-4, with D possibly TRBD1 on 5 matching bases. In germline, CDR1 is SGHDT, CDR2 YYEEEE. This CDR3 is 15 amino acids long. The V and J ends lost 3 bases and 5 bases respectively, with 14 bases between them. CDR3 sequence reads: CASSSWGGSNEKLFF. The CDR3 DNA reads as TGTGCCAGCAGCTCCTGGGGGGGTTCCAATGAAAAACTGTTTTTT.

The V gene is TRBV25-1, the J gene TRBJ2-2, with D possibly matching TRBD2 (5 bases). CDR1 is MGHDK and CDR2 is SYGVNS in the germline V gene. The CDR3 is made up of 12 amino acids. V lost 6 bases and J lost 3, with 5 bases in between. CDR3 region: CASRRDTGELFF. CDR3 in DNA: TGTGCCAGCAGGCGGGACACCGGGGAGCTGTTTTTT.

The rearrangement uses TRBV2 and TRBJ2-1, with D possibly matching TRBD1 (5 bases). CDR1 and CDR2 (germline): SNHLY, FYNNEI. The CDR3 is 12 residues long. The V and J ends lost 4 bases and 6 bases respectively, with 7 bases between them. The CDR3 nucleotides read TGTGCCAGCAGTGTCCAGGGCAATGAGCAGTTCTTC. Amino acid sequence: CASSVQGNEQFF. Full variable domain (remainder filled in from reference TRBV2 and TRBJ2-1): EPEVTQTPSHQVTQMGQEVILRCVPISNHLYFYWYRQILGQKVEFLVSFYNNEISEKSEIFDDQFSVERPDGSNFTLKIRSTKLEDSAMYFCASSVQGNEQFFGPGTRLTVL.

The chain carries TRBV5-1 and TRBJ1-2, with D tentatively TRBD1 (5 bases). CDR3 length: 15 residues. The germline V gene has CDR1 SGHRS and CDR2 YFSETQ. Trimming took off 4 bases at V and 4 bases at J, with 17 bases between the two ends. CDR3 in DNA: TGCGCCAGCAGCGGGGGGGATTCGGGTAGCTATGGCTACACCTTC. It codes for CASSGGDSGSYGYTF.